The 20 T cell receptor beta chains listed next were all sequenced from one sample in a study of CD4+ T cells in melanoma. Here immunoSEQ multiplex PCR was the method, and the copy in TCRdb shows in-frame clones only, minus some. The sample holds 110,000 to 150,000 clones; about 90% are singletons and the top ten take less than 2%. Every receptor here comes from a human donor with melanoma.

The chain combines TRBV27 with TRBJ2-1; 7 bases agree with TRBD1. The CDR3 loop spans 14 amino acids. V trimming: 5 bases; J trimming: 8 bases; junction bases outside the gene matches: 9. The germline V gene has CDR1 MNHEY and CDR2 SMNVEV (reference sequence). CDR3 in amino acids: CASSLRTGRDEQFF. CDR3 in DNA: TGTGCCAGCAGTCTAAGGACAGGTCGGGATGAGCAGTTCTTC.

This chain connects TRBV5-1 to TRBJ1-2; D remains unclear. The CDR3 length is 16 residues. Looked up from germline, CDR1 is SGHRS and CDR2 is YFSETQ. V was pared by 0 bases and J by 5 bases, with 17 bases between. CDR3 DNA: TGCGCCAGCAGCTTGGAGCCCGGAGATGATCAATATGGCTACACCTTC. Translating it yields CASSLEPGDDQYGYTF.

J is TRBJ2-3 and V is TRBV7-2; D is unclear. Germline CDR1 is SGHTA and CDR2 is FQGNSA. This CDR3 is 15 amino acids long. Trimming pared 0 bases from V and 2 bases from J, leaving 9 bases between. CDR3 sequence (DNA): TGTGCCAGCAGCTTAGCGAATCGCTTCACAGATACGCAGTATTTT. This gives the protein CASSLANRFTDTQYF.

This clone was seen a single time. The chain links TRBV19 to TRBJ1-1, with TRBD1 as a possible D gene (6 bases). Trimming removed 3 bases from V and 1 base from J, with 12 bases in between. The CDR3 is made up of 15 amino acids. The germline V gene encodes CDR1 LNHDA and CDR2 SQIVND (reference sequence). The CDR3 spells CASSITGGANTEAFF. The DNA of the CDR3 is TGTGCCAGTAGTATCACGGGGGGGGCGAACACTGAAGCTTTCTTT. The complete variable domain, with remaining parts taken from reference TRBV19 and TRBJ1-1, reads DGGITQSPKYLFRKEGQNVTLSCEQNLNHDAMYWYRQDPGQGLRLIYYSQIVNDFQKGDIAEGYSVSREKKESFPLTVTSAQKNPTAFYLCASSITGGANTEAFFGQGTRLTVV.

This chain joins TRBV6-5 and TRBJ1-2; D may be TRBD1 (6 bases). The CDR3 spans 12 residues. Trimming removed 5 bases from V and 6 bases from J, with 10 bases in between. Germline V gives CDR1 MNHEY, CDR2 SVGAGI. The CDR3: CASSRGQNGYTF. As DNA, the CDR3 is TGTGCCAGCAGTCGGGGACAAAATGGCTACACCTTC.

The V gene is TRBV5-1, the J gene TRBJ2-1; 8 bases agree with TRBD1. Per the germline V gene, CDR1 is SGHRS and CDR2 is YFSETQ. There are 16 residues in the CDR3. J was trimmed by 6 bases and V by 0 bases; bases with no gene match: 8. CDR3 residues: CASSLASTGESNEQFF. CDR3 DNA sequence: TGCGCCAGCAGCTTGGCCTCGACAGGGGAGTCCAATGAGCAGTTCTTC. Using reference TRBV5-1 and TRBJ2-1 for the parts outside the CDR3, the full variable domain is KAGVTQTPRYLIKTRGQQVTLSCSPISGHRSVSWYQQTPGQGLQFLFEYFSETQRNKGNFPGRFSGRQFSNSRSEMNVSTLELGDSALYLCASSLASTGESNEQFFGPGTRLTVL.

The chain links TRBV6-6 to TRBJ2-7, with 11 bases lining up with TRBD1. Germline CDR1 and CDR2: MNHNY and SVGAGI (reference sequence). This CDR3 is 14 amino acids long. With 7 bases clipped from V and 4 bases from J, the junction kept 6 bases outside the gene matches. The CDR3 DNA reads TGTGCCAGCACCGCCGGGACAGGGGGTTACGAGCAGTACTTC. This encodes CASTAGTGGYEQYF.

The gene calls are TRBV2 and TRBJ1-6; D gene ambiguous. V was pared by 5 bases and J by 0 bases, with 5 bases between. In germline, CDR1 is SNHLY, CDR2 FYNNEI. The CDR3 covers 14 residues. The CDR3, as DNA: TGTGCCAGCAGTTTAAGCTCCTATAATTCACCCCTCCACTTT. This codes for CASSLSSYNSPLHF.

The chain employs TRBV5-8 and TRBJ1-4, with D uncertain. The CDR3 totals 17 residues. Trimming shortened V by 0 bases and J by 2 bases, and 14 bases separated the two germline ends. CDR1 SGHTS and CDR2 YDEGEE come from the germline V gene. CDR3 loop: CASSLGSHPGTNEKLFF. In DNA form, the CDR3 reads TGTGCCAGCAGCTTGGGGTCGCACCCGGGCACTAATGAAAAACTGTTTTTT. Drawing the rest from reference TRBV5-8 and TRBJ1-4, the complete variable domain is EAGVTQSPTHLIKTRGQQATLRCSPISGHTSVYWYQQALGLGLQFLLWYDEGEERNRGNFPPRFSGRQFPNYSSELNVNALELEDSALYLCASSLGSHPGTNEKLFFGSGTQLSVL.

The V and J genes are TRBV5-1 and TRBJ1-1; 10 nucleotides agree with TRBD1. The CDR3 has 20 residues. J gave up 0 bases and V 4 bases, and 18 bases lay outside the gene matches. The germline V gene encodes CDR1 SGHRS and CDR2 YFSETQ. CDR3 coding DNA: TGCGCCAGCAGCACTGGACAGGGGGGGATAAAAGGCCGATTGAACACTGAAGCTTTCTTT. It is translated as CASSTGQGGIKGRLNTEAFF.

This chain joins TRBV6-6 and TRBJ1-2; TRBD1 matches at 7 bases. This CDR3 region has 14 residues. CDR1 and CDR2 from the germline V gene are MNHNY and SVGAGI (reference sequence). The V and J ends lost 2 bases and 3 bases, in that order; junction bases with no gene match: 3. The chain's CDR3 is CASSYPGTDYGYTF. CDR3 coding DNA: TGTGCCAGCAGTTACCCCGGGACAGACTATGGCTACACCTTC.

CDR3 residues: CAWRVGAGTDTQYF. The CDR3 region has the DNA TGTGCCTGGCGGGTTGGGGCGGGGACAGATACGCAGTATTTT. The V call is TRBV30, the J call TRBJ2-3, with D possibly matching TRBD2 (6 bases). Germline values: CDR1 GTSNPN, CDR2 SVGIG (reference sequence). The CDR3 has 14 amino acids. V was clipped by 5 bases and J by 3 bases, with 15 bases between them.

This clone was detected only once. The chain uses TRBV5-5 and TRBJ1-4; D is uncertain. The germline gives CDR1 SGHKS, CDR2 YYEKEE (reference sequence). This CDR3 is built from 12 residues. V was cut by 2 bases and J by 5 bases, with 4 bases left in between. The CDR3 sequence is CASSFRNEKLFF. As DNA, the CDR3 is TGTGCCAGCAGCTTCCGGAATGAAAAACTGTTTTTT. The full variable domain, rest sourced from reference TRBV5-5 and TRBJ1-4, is DAGVTQSPTHLIKTRGQQVTLRCSPISGHKSVSWYQQVLGQGPQFIFQYYEKEERGRGNFPDRFSARQFPNYSSELNVNALLLGDSALYLCASSFRNEKLFFGSGTQLSVL.

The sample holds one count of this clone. The CDR3 spells CASRRRGGGDTQYF. CDR3 nucleotide sequence: TGTGCCAGCAGGCGGCGGGGGGGCGGGGATACGCAGTATTTT. The chain combines TRBV28 with TRBJ2-3, with 9 bases aligning to TRBD2. With V trimmed by 6 bases and J by 6 bases, 7 bases remained unmatched. CDR3 size: 14 residues. Per germline, CDR1 MDHEN and CDR2 SYDVKM.

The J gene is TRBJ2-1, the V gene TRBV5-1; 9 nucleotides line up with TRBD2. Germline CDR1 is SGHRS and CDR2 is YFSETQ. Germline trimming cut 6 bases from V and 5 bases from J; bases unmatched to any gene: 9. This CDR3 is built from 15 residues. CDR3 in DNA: TGCGCCAGCAAGGGAAATAGCGGGGGAGACAATGAGCAGTTCTTC. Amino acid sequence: CASKGNSGGDNEQFF.

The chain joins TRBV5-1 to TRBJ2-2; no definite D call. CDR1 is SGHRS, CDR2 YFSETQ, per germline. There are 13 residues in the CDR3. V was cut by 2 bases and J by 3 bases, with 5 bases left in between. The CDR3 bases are TGCGCCAGCAGCTTTCAAGACACCGGGGAGCTGTTTTTT. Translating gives CASSFQDTGELFF.

This CDR3 reads CASSPGTGGLETQYF. For the CDR3, the DNA is TGTGCCAGCAGCCCCGGGACAGGGGGCTTGGAGACCCAGTACTTC. This chain joins TRBV7-6 and TRBJ2-5; 12 bases agree with TRBD1. Germline CDR1 is SGHVS and CDR2 is FNYEAQ. CDR3 length: 15 residues. With V trimmed by 5 bases and J by 5 bases, 6 bases remained unmatched.

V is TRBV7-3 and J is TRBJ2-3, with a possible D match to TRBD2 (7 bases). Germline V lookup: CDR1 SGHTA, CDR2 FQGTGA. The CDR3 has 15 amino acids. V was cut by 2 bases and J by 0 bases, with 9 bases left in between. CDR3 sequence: CASSLWGGSTDTQYF. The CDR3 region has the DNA TGTGCCAGCAGCTTATGGGGGGGCAGCACAGATACGCAGTATTTT.

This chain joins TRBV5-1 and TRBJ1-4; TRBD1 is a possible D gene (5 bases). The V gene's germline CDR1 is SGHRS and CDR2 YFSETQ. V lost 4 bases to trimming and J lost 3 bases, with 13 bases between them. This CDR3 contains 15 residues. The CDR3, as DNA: TGCGCCAGCAGCATCTACGGGACGGCTAATGAAAAACTGTTTTTT. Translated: CASSIYGTANEKLFF.

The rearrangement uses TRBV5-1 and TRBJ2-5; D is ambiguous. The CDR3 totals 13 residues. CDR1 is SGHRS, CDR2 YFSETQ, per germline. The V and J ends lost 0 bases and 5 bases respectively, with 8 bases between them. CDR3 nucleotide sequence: TGCGCCAGCAGCTTGGGACACTCGGAGACCCAGTACTTC. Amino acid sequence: CASSLGHSETQYF.